The clone carrying this T cell receptor beta chain has more than one count but fewer than ten. Antigen unknown. This sample stems from a study of HIV-infected children after antiretroviral therapy interruption. Across the study: Most participating children were previously exposed to EBV and CMV. For the interruption arm, samples span week 0 through about 3 years after study end.

Whole-study findings and limits: The Gini coefficient of naive CD4+ repertoires rose, returning to baseline by 3 years.

The CDR3 runs to 13 residues. Looked up from germline, CDR1 is MNHEY and CDR2 is SVGAGI. V was pared by 5 bases and J by 0 bases, with 7 bases between. A 3' RACE protocol on RNA, with unique molecular identifiers, produced the TCR library. Via MiXCR, TCRdb re-called the 3' RACE reads, giving one row per CDR3 protein. The sample includes approximately 89,000 distinct CDR3 sequences, roughly 6.4% of them seen just once. Treatment here: PENTA 11 planned treatment interruption arm or continuous ART arm. Naive CD4+ CD45RA+ CD45RO- T cells were FACS-sorted from thawed PBMCs. The specimen was CD45RA+ CD4+ T cells from PBMCs, pooled from several time points, collected from a donor given antiretroviral therapy, either interrupted or continuous. Regarding subset: naive CD4+ CD45RA+ CD45RO- T cells. The source is a pool of human donors with HIV. The gene calls are TRBV6-5 and TRBJ1-1; tentatively, D is TRBD1 (5 bases). Here the CDR3 DNA reads TGTGCCAGCAGTCAGACAGTGAACACTGAAGCTTTCTTT. Translated, it gives CASSQTVNTEAFF.